This T cell receptor (beta chain) was sequenced for a study of blood T cell repertoires in COVID-19. On the study more broadly: The United States, Italy and Spain were the sources of the acute and convalescent COVID-19 samples. Sources were T cells, B-cell-depleted T cells, or PBMCs; the material itself was cDNA or gDNA.

V lost 1 base and J 1 base, leaving 10 bases between the germline ends. Germline V gene data show CDR1 as SGHAT and CDR2 as FQNNGV. This CDR3 is built from 16 residues. Study processing details: How many nucleated cells were present was estimated from reference gene primer amplification. Sequencing used immunoSEQ multiplex PCR; TCRdb keeps in-frame clones, though not all of them. From that table come the V and J calls and clone size; the DNA was used to work out D and trimming. The sample contains 150,000 to 200,000 clones, 83% of which appear only once. The clonotype was recovered from a human donor in a cohort sampled during active COVID-19. Sequencing used peripheral blood. V usage is TRBV11-2 and J usage is TRBJ2-2, with D possibly TRBD2 on 6 matching bases. In nucleotides, the CDR3 is TGTGCCAGCAGCTTAGCGGGTAGCGGGAACACCGGGGAGCTGTTTTTT. Its translation is CASSLAGSGNTGELFF.